Below, 5 T cell receptor beta chains from the same sample are listed, as sequenced in a study of cytomegalovirus exposure and HLA in healthy donors. Primers: 60 Vbeta forward and 13 Jbeta reverse. Measured with immunoSEQ multiplex PCR; TCRdb has only the in-frame clones, and not every one. There are around 230,000 clones in the sample; 78% occur only once, and more than 0.45% lies in the top ten. Sequencing was done on a sample of PBMCs. All receptors come from a boy aged 5-17 years in good health and CMV-seronegative.

The V and J genes are TRBV28 and TRBJ1-3; no clear D. The V end lost 1 base, the J end lost 4 bases, and 14 bases lay between the germline ends. The CDR3 length is 16 residues. Germline assignment: CDR1 MDHEN and CDR2 SYDVKM. The CDR3 bases are TGTGCCAGCAGTTTATCGGGAGGGCACTCAGGAAACACCATATATTTT. It codes for CASSLSGGHSGNTIYF.

The chain has TRBV6-6 and TRBJ1-2; 9 bases are a match to TRBD1. CDR1 and CDR2 from the germline V gene are MNHNY and SVGAGI (reference sequence). The CDR3 extends over 15 amino acids. V was pared by 7 bases and J by 9 bases, with 15 bases of the junction left unmatched. The CDR3 sequence is CASNLSGQGPRSYTF. The DNA of the CDR3 is TGTGCCAGCAATCTATCCGGACAGGGGCCTAGGAGCTACACCTTC.

CDR3 amino acids: CASSEQFPGQFVETQYF. CDR3 DNA: TGTGCCAGCAGTGAACAGTTTCCCGGACAGTTCGTAGAGACCCAGTACTTC. This chain connects TRBV6-1 to TRBJ2-5, with D tentatively TRBD1 (6 bases). Germline lookup yields CDR1 MNHNS and CDR2 SASEGT. V was trimmed by 2 bases and J by 4 bases, leaving 20 bases between them. This CDR3 has 17 residues.

The V call is TRBV5-1, the J call TRBJ2-7, with 12 bases lining up with TRBD1. After removal of 2 bases from V and 5 bases from J, the junction contained 14 bases not matched to a gene. CDR1 is SGHRS and CDR2 is YFSETQ in the germline V gene. The CDR3 has 18 residues. CDR3 region: CASSLLPLGQGAGNEQYF. In DNA, the CDR3 is TGCGCCAGCAGCTTACTCCCCTTGGGACAGGGGGCGGGCAACGAGCAGTACTTC.

The chain carries TRBV19 and TRBJ1-1, with D perhaps matching TRBD1 (5 bases). V was cut by 6 bases and J by 4 bases, with 12 bases left in between. The CDR3 has 13 residues. CDR1 and CDR2 from the germline V gene are LNHDA and SQIVND (reference sequence). The CDR3 DNA sequence: TGTGCCAGTAGGAAGGCGGGACCCACTGAAGCTTTCTTT. As protein: CASRKAGPTEAFF.